This TCR beta chain was identified during a study of shared clonotypes between healthy human individuals. Study results and caveats: Represented diversity, genetic and exposure-history alike, was limited by few donors. The authors expected sequencing depth to affect clonotype sharing among donors. Estimated richness was generally greater in naive than memory subsets.

CD45RO-negative CD8 cells positively selected for CCR7 made up the naive population, which excluded terminally differentiated effector memory CD45RA+ cells. Regarding this clone: Its antigen remains unidentified.

The method was immunoSEQ multiplex PCR; TCRdb's version includes in-frame clones alone and lacks a portion of them. The table shows some 580,000 clones, with more than 95% occurring only once. This clonotype was sampled from a man under 40 in good health. Sequencing input: naive CD8+ T cells sorted from blood.

The CDR3 spells CASSVAGGFYEQYF. The CDR3 nucleotides read TGTGCCAGCAGCGTAGCGGGGGGGTTCTACGAGCAGTACTTC. The chain joins TRBV9 to TRBJ2-7; TRBD2 matches 8 bases. From germline, CDR1 is SGDLS and CDR2 YYNGEE. The CDR3 consists of 14 residues. With 0 bases clipped from V and 3 bases from J, the junction kept 2 bases outside the gene matches.